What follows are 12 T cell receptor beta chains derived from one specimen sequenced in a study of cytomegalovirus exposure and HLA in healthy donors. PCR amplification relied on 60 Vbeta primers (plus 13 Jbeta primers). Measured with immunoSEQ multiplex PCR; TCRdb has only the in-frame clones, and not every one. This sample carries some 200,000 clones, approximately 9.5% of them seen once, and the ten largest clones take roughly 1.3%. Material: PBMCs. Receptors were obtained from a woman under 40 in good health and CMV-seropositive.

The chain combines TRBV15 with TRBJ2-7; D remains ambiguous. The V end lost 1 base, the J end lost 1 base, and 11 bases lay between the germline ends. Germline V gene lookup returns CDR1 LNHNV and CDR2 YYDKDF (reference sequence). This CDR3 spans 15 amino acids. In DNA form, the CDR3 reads TGTGCCACCAGCAGAGTTGACACGAGTTCCTACGAGCAGTACTTC. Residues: CATSRVDTSSYEQYF.

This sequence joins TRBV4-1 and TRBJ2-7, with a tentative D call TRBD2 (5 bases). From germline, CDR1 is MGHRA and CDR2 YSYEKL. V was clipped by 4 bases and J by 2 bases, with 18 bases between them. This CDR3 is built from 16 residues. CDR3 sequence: CASSPLSGGETYEQYF. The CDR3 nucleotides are TGCGCCAGCAGCCCCCTCAGCGGTGGGGAAACCTACGAGCAGTACTTC.

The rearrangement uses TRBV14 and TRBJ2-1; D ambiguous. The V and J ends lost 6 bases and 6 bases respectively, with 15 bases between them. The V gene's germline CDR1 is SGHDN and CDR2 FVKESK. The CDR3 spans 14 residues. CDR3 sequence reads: CASSPALTTNEQFF. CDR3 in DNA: TGTGCCAGCAGTCCAGCGCTTACTACCAATGAGCAGTTCTTC.

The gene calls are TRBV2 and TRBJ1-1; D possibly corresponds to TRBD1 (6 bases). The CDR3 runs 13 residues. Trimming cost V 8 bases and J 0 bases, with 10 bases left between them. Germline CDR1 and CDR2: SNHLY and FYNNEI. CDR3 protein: CASGRDMNTEAFF. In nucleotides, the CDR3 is TGTGCCAGCGGACGGGACATGAACACTGAAGCTTTCTTT.

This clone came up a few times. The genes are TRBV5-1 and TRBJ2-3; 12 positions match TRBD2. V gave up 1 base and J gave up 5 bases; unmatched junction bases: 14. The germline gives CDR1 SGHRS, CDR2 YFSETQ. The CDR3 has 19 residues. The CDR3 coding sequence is TGCGCCAGCAGCTTGATGCCTAGCGGGAGGGCCCTAGCTGGAGATACGCAGTATTTT. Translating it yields CASSLMPSGRALAGDTQYF.

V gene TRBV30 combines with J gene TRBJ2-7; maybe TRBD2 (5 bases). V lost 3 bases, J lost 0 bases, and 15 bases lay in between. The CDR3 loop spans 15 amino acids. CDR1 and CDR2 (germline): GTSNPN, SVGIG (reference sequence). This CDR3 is CAWRASGGLSYEQYF. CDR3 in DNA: TGTGCCTGGAGAGCTTCTGGAGGCCTCTCCTACGAGCAGTACTTC.

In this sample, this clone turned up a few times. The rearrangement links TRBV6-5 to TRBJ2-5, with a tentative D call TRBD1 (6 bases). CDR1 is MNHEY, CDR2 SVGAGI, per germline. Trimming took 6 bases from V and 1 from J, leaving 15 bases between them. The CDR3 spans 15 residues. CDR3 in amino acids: CASSPKGHLQETQYF. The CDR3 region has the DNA TGTGCCAGCAGCCCCAAGGGACACCTCCAAGAGACCCAGTACTTC.

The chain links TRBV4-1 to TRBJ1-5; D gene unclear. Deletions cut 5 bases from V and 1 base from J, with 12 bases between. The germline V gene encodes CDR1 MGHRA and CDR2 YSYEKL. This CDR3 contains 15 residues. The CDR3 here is CASSYLPGSNQPQHF. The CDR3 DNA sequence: TGCGCCAGCAGCTACCTTCCCGGGAGCAATCAGCCCCAGCATTTT.

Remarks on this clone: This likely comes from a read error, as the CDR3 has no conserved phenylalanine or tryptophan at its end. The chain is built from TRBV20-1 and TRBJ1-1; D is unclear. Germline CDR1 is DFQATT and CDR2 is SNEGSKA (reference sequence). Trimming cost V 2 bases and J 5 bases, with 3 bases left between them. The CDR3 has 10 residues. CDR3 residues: CSARHTEAFV. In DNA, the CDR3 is TGCAGTGCTAGACATACTGAAGCTTTCGTT.

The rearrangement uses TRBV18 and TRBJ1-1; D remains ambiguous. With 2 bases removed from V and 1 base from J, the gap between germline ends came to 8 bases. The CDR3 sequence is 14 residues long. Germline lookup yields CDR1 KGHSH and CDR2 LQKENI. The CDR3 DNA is TGTGCCAGCTCACCAGATAGACAGAACACTGAAGCTTTCTTT. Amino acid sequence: CASSPDRQNTEAFF. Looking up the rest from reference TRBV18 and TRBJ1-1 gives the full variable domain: NAGVMQNPRHLVRRRGQEARLRCSPMKGHSHVYWYRQLPEEGLKFMVYLQKENIIDESGMPKERFSAEFPKEGPSILRIQQVVRGDSAAYFCASSPDRQNTEAFFGQGTRLTVV.

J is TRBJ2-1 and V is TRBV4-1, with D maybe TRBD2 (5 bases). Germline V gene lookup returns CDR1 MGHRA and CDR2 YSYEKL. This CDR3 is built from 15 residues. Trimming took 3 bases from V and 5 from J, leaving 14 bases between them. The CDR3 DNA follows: TGCGCCAGCAGCCATACGTCACAAGCGGACAATGAGCAGTTCTTC. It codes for CASSHTSQADNEQFF.

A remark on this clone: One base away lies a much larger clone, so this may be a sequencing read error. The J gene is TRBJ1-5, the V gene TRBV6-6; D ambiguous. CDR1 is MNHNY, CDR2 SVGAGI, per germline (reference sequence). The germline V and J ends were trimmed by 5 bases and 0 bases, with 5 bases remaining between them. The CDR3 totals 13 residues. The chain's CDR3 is CASSGSSNQPQHF. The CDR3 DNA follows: TGTGCCAGCAGTGGGAGTAGCAATCAGCCCCAGCATTTT.